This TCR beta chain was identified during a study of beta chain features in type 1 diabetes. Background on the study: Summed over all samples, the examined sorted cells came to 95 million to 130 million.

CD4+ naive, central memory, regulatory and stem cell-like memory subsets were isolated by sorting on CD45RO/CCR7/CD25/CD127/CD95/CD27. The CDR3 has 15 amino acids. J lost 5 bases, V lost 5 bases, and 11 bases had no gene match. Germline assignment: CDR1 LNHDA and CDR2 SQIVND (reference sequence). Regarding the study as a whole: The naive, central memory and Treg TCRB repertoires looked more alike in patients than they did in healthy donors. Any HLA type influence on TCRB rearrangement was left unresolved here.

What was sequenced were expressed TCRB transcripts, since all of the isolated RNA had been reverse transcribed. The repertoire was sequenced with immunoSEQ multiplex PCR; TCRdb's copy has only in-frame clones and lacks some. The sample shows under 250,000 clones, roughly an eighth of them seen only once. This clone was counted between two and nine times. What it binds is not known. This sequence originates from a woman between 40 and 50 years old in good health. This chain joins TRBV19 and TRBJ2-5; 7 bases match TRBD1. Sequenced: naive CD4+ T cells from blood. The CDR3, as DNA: TGTGCCAGTAGTTCTTCGGGACAGAGAGTGGAGACCCAGTACTTC. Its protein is CASSSSGQRVETQYF.